The 27 T cell receptor beta chains reported below all come from one sample, sequenced in a study of blood T cell repertoires in COVID-19. Assay used: immunoSEQ multiplex PCR; TCRdb lists only in-frame clones, some missing. This sample has about 400,000 clones, with 70% to 90% found just once. Sequences were obtained from PBMCs or T cells enriched from blood (not recorded which). The receptors originated from a middle-aged woman with acute COVID-19.

The CDR3 nucleotides are TGTGCCAGCAGCTTAGGCGGCAGTCAGGGAGAGACCCAGTACTTC. Its protein is CASSLGGSQGETQYF. The genes are TRBV11-3 and TRBJ2-5, with a tentative D call TRBD1 (5 bases). V lost 1 base to trimming and J lost 4 bases, with 13 bases between them. CDR3 length: 15 residues. Looked up from germline, CDR1 is SGHNT and CDR2 is YENEEA.

The chain couples TRBV10-3 to TRBJ2-5, with a weak D call TRBD2 (5 bases). V was shortened by 4 bases and J by 1 base, with 13 bases between the two germline ends. CDR3 size: 15 residues. Germline loops: CDR1 ENHRY, CDR2 SYGVKD. In DNA, the CDR3 is TGTGCCATCAGTGGGGTCGAGGGTTTCCAAGAGACCCAGTACTTC. Protein product: CAISGVEGFQETQYF.

The gene calls are TRBV18 and TRBJ1-4, with TRBD1 as a possible D gene (6 bases). The CDR3 runs to 13 residues. Germline V lookup: CDR1 KGHSH, CDR2 LQKENI. V was trimmed by 6 bases and J by 3 bases, leaving 8 bases between them. The CDR3 region has the DNA TGTGCCAGCTCGCAGGGGTCTAATGAAAAACTGTTTTTT. It specifies CASSQGSNEKLFF. Filled out from reference TRBV18 and TRBJ1-4, the complete variable domain reads NAGVMQNPRHLVRRRGQEARLRCSPMKGHSHVYWYRQLPEEGLKFMVYLQKENIIDESGMPKERFSAEFPKEGPSILRIQQVVRGDSAAYFCASSQGSNEKLFFGSGTQLSVL.

This chain joins TRBV19 and TRBJ2-3; 12 positions agree with TRBD1. In germline, CDR1 is LNHDA, CDR2 SQIVND (reference sequence). V lost 4 bases, J lost 5 bases, and 4 bases stayed unmatched. The CDR3 is 15 amino acids. The CDR3 region is CASSRGDRGRDTQYF. As DNA, the CDR3 is TGTGCCAGTAGTAGAGGGGACAGGGGGCGAGATACGCAGTATTTT.

The rearrangement joins TRBV5-1 to TRBJ2-3, with D hard to call. Trimming removed 0 bases at V and 0 bases at J, with 11 bases between. The V gene's germline CDR1 is SGHRS and CDR2 YFSETQ. The CDR3 has 16 residues. CDR3 sequence reads: CASSLDLRGSTDTQYF. As DNA, the CDR3 is TGCGCCAGCAGCTTGGATCTTCGCGGAAGCACAGATACGCAGTATTTT. Combining the CDR3 with reference TRBV5-1 and TRBJ2-3 gives the whole variable domain KAGVTQTPRYLIKTRGQQVTLSCSPISGHRSVSWYQQTPGQGLQFLFEYFSETQRNKGNFPGRFSGRQFSNSRSEMNVSTLELGDSALYLCASSLDLRGSTDTQYFGPGTRLTVL.

The chain has TRBV7-9 and TRBJ1-2, with a tentative D call TRBD1 (5 bases). Germline CDR1 SEHNR, CDR2 FQNEAQ (reference sequence). The CDR3 totals 13 residues. Trimming removed 3 bases at V and 3 bases at J, with 8 bases between. The CDR3 protein is CASSFGGDYGYTF. The CDR3 DNA is TGTGCCAGCAGCTTTGGGGGGGACTATGGCTACACCTTC.

The rearrangement uses TRBV6-2 or TRBV6-3 and TRBJ2-5, with no clear D. Germline V gene lookup returns CDR1 MNHEY and CDR2 SVGEGT. This CDR3 has 11 amino acids. The germline V and J ends were trimmed by 4 bases and 7 bases, with 7 bases remaining between them. CDR3 residues: CASSSYWTQYF. CDR3 in DNA: TGTGCCAGCAGTTCATACTGGACCCAGTACTTC.

The rearrangement joins TRBV19 to TRBJ2-1; 9 bases fit TRBD1. Per germline, CDR1 LNHDA and CDR2 SQIVND (reference sequence). Germline trimming cut 1 base from V and 4 bases from J; bases unmatched to any gene: 2. The CDR3 totals 15 residues. Here the CDR3 reads CASSIAGQGYNEQFF. In nucleotides, the CDR3 is TGTGCCAGTAGTATAGCGGGACAGGGATACAATGAGCAGTTCTTC.

The chain has TRBV5-6 and TRBJ2-5, with D perhaps matching TRBD2 (6 bases). Trimming removed 4 bases at V and 5 bases at J, with 15 bases between. The CDR3 runs 14 residues. The germline V gene encodes CDR1 SGHDT and CDR2 YYEEEE. The CDR3 bases are TGTGCCAGCAGCCCCCTGGCGGGGCCGGAGACCCAGTACTTC. It specifies CASSPLAGPETQYF.

V usage is TRBV7-2 and J usage is TRBJ1-5; perhaps TRBD1 as D (5 bases). CDR3 length: 16 residues. Germline-derived CDR1 and CDR2 are SGHTA and FQGNSA. V was pared by 5 bases and J by 3 bases, with 17 bases between. The CDR3 DNA is TGTGCCAGCAGCCCCCAGTTAGGGGTTATCAATCAGCCCCAGCATTTT. Its translation is CASSPQLGVINQPQHF.

The chain couples TRBV6-2 or TRBV6-3 to TRBJ2-5; 7 bases are a match to TRBD2. The CDR3 runs 15 residues. Germline CDR1 and CDR2: MNHEY and SVGEGT. V lost 6 bases to trimming and J lost 0 bases; unmatched junction nucleotides: 7. The CDR3 coding sequence is TGTGCCAGCAGCGCTCCGGGACTACACCAAGAGACCCAGTACTTC. It encodes CASSAPGLHQETQYF.

The chain is built from TRBV18 and TRBJ2-7; the D gene is possibly TRBD2 (5 bases). Trimming left V 4 bases short and J 3 bases short, with 16 bases between. CDR1 and CDR2 from the germline V gene are KGHSH and LQKENI. The CDR3 is 15 amino acids. CDR3 nucleotide sequence: TGTGCCAGCTCACTCGGACTCGCGTCTATCTACGAGCAGTACTTC. Protein product: CASSLGLASIYEQYF.

This rearrangement joins TRBV15 to TRBJ1-1; 7 bases match TRBD1. V lost 0 bases to trimming and J lost 0 bases; unmatched junction nucleotides: 13. CDR3 size: 19 residues. CDR1 is LNHNV, CDR2 YYDKDF, per germline (reference sequence). CDR3 sequence reads: CATSRDNPTGPSLNTEAFF. CDR3 sequence (DNA): TGTGCCACCAGCAGAGATAACCCGACAGGGCCCTCCTTGAACACTGAAGCTTTCTTT.

The rearrangement uses TRBV5-1 and TRBJ2-1, with D tentatively TRBD2 (7 bases). The length of the CDR3 is 14 residues. V was cut by 0 bases and J by 8 bases, with 12 bases left in between. Germline V gene lookup returns CDR1 SGHRS and CDR2 YFSETQ. The CDR3 sequence: CASSLAGGGDEQFF. CDR3 nucleotide sequence: TGCGCCAGCAGCTTGGCAGGCGGGGGCGATGAGCAGTTCTTC.

This clone occurred once. The chain couples TRBV5-1 to TRBJ1-2; no firm D call. Germline values: CDR1 SGHRS, CDR2 YFSETQ. Trimming removed 3 bases at V and 2 bases at J, with 11 bases between. This CDR3 is built from 14 residues. The CDR3 sequence: CASSSYMGNYGYTF. For the CDR3, the DNA is TGCGCCAGCAGCTCCTACATGGGCAACTATGGCTACACCTTC.

This clone was found once. The V call is TRBV3-1 (or the pseudogene TRBV3-2), the J call TRBJ2-7, with TRBD2 identical over 8 bases. Germline CDR1 LGHDT, CDR2 YNNKEL (reference sequence). J lost 2 bases, V lost 6 bases, and 9 bases had no gene match. The CDR3 covers 15 residues. The CDR3 nucleotides are TGTGCCAGCAGGCCCGGCGGGGGGCCAACCTACGAGCAGTACTTC. Translation gives CASRPGGGPTYEQYF.

This chain connects TRBV2 to TRBJ1-1, with D perhaps matching TRBD1 (5 bases). V lost 6 bases and J lost 5, with 13 bases in between. CDR3 length: 13 residues. From germline, CDR1 is SNHLY and CDR2 FYNNEI. DNA for the CDR3: TGTGCCAGCAGCTCAGGGTTGCGGACTGAAGCTTTCTTT. This sequence encodes CASSSGLRTEAFF.

At least ten counts were recorded for this clone. The chain combines TRBV11-2 with TRBJ1-1, with 7 bases matching TRBD1. The length of the CDR3 is 14 residues. Germline trimming cut 5 bases from V and 6 bases from J; bases unmatched to any gene: 9. Germline loops: CDR1 SGHAT, CDR2 FQNNGV. The CDR3 DNA is TGTGCCAGCAGCCTCCCGGACAGGTCCCCTGAAGCTTTCTTT. Translated: CASSLPDRSPEAFF.

This clone appeared many times. The chain carries TRBV9 and TRBJ1-1; TRBD1 agrees at 8 bases. This CDR3 region has 17 residues. Per germline, CDR1 SGDLS and CDR2 YYNGEE. Unmatched junction bases numbered 13, after V lost 0 bases and J lost 6 bases. CDR3 sequence reads: CASSVAVTGGKPAEAFF. CDR3 nucleotide sequence: TGTGCCAGCAGCGTAGCGGTAACAGGGGGAAAACCCGCTGAAGCTTTCTTT.

This chain connects TRBV6-5 to TRBJ1-6, with D perhaps TRBD1 (6 bases). The germline V gene has CDR1 MNHEY and CDR2 SVGAGI. The CDR3 contains 14 residues. Trimming removed 2 bases at V and 14 bases at J, with 16 bases between. CDR3 DNA: TGTGCCAGCAGTTACGGTCAGGGGCCTTGGTCCCTCCACTTT. Protein: CASSYGQGPWSLHF.

The chain recombines TRBV7-9 with TRBJ1-2; D not certain. Trimming shortened V by 2 bases and J by 6 bases, and 10 bases separated the two germline ends. In germline, CDR1 is SEHNR, CDR2 FQNEAQ (reference sequence). The CDR3 has 13 residues. CDR3 nucleotide sequence: TGTGCCAGCAGCTTACGGTCCGGTGATGGCTACACCTTC. It specifies CASSLRSGDGYTF.

The chain employs TRBV7-8 and TRBJ2-7; weak D call: TRBD1 (6 bases). This CDR3 comprises 13 residues. V gave up 5 bases and J gave up 5 bases, with 13 bases separating them. Germline CDR1 reads SGHVS; CDR2 reads FQNEAQ. The CDR3 is CASSPRGLHEQYF. DNA of the CDR3: TGTGCCAGCAGCCCCAGGGGCCTTCACGAGCAGTACTTC.

The chain joins TRBV21-1 to TRBJ2-3; the D call in the table, TRBD2, was not verified against the DNA. TRBV21-1 is labeled a pseudogene. This CDR3 spans 16 amino acids. The CDR3 loop reads CASSKWAGGRTDTQYF. CDR3 bases: TGTGCCAGCAGCAAGTGGGCGGGGGGACGCACAGATACGCAGTATTTT.

The V gene is TRBV18, the J gene TRBJ1-3; D is ambiguous. The CDR3 loop spans 15 amino acids. Germline loops: CDR1 KGHSH, CDR2 LQKENI. V lost 5 bases and J lost 0, with 11 bases in between. The CDR3 nucleotides read TGTGCCAGCTCATCGGACGGGAGCTCTGGAAACACCATATATTTT. It specifies CASSSDGSSGNTIYF.

V gene TRBV11-2 combines with J gene TRBJ2-3; 15 bases match TRBD2. The CDR3 extends over 18 amino acids. V shed 5 bases and J 4 bases; nucleotides not matched to a gene: 10. Germline CDR1 is SGHAT and CDR2 is FQNNGV. In DNA, the CDR3 is TGTGCCAGCAGCCGCGGACTAGCGGGGGGGAGAAGGGCAGATACGCAGTATTTT. This encodes CASSRGLAGGRRADTQYF.

V gene TRBV24-1 combines with J gene TRBJ1-2, with D tentatively TRBD1 (6 bases). V shed 5 bases and J shed 3 bases, with 15 bases lying between them. This CDR3 comprises 15 residues. The germline CDR1 and CDR2 sequences are KGHDR and SFDVKD. The CDR3 here is CATSATGIGDYGYTF. CDR3 nucleotide sequence: TGTGCCACCAGTGCAACAGGGATCGGGGACTATGGCTACACCTTC.

Concerning this clone: Germline and junction disagree at one end, which may indicate a read error. The chain recombines TRBV6-5 with TRBJ2-3, with 8 bases lining up with TRBD2. From germline, CDR1 is MNHEY and CDR2 SVGAGI. The CDR3 has 12 residues. CDR3 sequence: CASSYFRGGLDF. The CDR3 DNA is TGTGCCAGCAGTTACTTTCGGGGGGGGCTTGATTTT.